This is a list of T cell receptor beta chains from one sample in a study of beta chain features in type 1 diabetes. Data came from immunoSEQ multiplex PCR; TCRdb stores just in-frame clones and leaves some out. The sample lists some 150,000 clones, about 10% occurring once. The material sequenced was naive CD4+ T cells from blood. These TCRs come from a man younger than 35 in good health. Each CDR3 is given with its conserved first and last residue. D genes are given only for firm matches. Expanded clones get a size class; other rows say once, few or many, or leave the size out.

j_gene | d_gene | abundance | v_gene | CDR3aa | CDR3nt
TRBJ2-3 | NA | NA | TRBV30 | CAWMRVDTQYF | TGTGCCTGGATGCGGGTGGATACGCAGTATTTT
TRBJ2-7 | NA | NA | TRBV7-2 | CASSRASAGYYEQYF | TGTGCCAGCAGCCGAGCTTCGGCAGGGTACTACGAGCAGTACTTC
TRBJ2-5 | TRBD1 | few | TRBV7-6 | CASSLPGTGKETQYF | TGTGCCAGCAGCTTGCCCGGGACAGGGAAAGAGACCCAGTACTTC
TRBJ2-1 | TRBD1 | few | TRBV5-4 | CASSSLRDRGPNEQFF | TGTGCCAGCAGCTCGCTCCGGGACAGGGGGCCAAATGAGCAGTTCTTC
TRBJ2-3 | TRBD1 | NA | TRBV18 | CASSRDRGGDTQYF | TGTGCCAGCTCACGGGACAGGGGTGGAGATACGCAGTATTTT
TRBJ2-3 | NA | NA | TRBV6-1 | CASSFRDTQYF | TGTGCCAGCAGTTTTCGAGATACGCAGTATTTT
TRBJ1-4 | NA | few | TRBV7-9 | CASSSTDKPTNEKLFF | TGTGCCAGCAGCTCTACCGACAAGCCAACTAATGAAAAACTGTTTTTT
TRBJ1-6 | NA | NA | TRBV30 | CAWSRRGSYNSPLHF | TGTGCCTGGAGTCGCAGGGGCTCCTATAATTCACCCCTCCACTTT
TRBJ2-5 | NA | NA | TRBV5-8 | CASSLVGDETQYF | TGTGCCAGCAGCTTGGTAGGGGATGAGACCCAGTACTTC
TRBJ2-2 | TRBD1 | NA | TRBV2 | CASRANRGRGTGELFF | TGTGCCAGCAGAGCGAACAGGGGTCGGGGCACCGGGGAGCTGTTTTTT
TRBJ1-2 | NA | few | TRBV18 | CASSPLQGTEGYTF | TGTGCCAGCTCACCCCTCCAGGGAACCGAGGGCTACACCTTC
TRBJ1-1 | NA | NA | TRBV13 | CASSLRNTEAFF | TGTGCCAGCAGCCTAAGAAACACTGAAGCTTTCTTT
TRBJ1-5 | NA | few | TRBV10-3 | CAISVEDNQPQHF | TGTGCCATCAGTGTAGAGGACAATCAGCCCCAGCATTTT
TRBJ1-1 | NA | NA | TRBV11-2 | CASSLWAGQAFF | TGTGCCAGCAGCTTATGGGCAGGCCAAGCTTTCTTT
TRBJ2-5 | TRBD1 | NA | TRBV11-3 | CASSLGTGQETQYF | TGTGCCAGCAGCTTGGGGACAGGCCAAGAGACCCAGTACTTC
TRBJ2-3 | TRBD2 | NA | TRBV6-1 | CASSDFFIGGGNTDTQYF | TGTGCCAGCAGTGATTTTTTCATCGGCGGGGGTAACACAGATACGCAGTATTTT
TRBJ1-6 | NA | few | TRBV5-1 | CASSPSGGSGYNSPLHF | TGCGCCAGCAGCCCTAGCGGCGGGTCAGGTTATAATTCACCCCTCCACTTT
TRBJ2-3 | TRBD2 | few | TRBV12-5 | CASGLGLAGASTDTQYF | TGTGCTAGTGGTTTGGGCTTAGCGGGGGCTAGCACAGATACGCAGTATTTT
TRBJ2-1 | NA | NA | TRBV7-3 | CASSPGLDEQFF | TGTGCCAGCAGCCCAGGGTTAGATGAGCAGTTCTTC
TRBJ2-1 | NA | NA | TRBV11-3 | CASSPGQLNEQFF | TGTGCCAGCAGCCCGGGACAACTCAATGAGCAGTTCTTC
TRBJ1-3 | NA | NA | TRBV15 | CATSTPAGSGNTIYF | TGTGCCACCAGCACTCCGGCGGGTTCTGGAAACACCATATATTTT
TRBJ2-1 | TRBD2 | NA | TRBV11-3 | CASSPGLAGAYNEQFF | TGTGCCAGCAGCCCCGGACTAGCGGGGGCCTACAATGAGCAGTTCTTC
TRBJ2-3 | NA | few | TRBV7-9 | CASSLESLPTDTQYF | TGTGCCAGCAGCTTAGAATCTCTACCCACAGATACGCAGTATTTT
TRBJ2-3 | TRBD2 | NA | TRBV11-2 | CASSFSGGYTQYF | TGTGCCAGCAGCTTTAGCGGGGGCTATACGCAGTATTTT
TRBJ2-7 | TRBD2 | few | TRBV11-2 | CASSSSGGRSYEQYF | TGTGCCAGCAGTTCTAGCGGGGGCCGCTCCTACGAGCAGTACTTC
TRBJ2-1 | TRBD2 | NA | TRBV7-3 | CASSWRGGLNEQFF | TGTGCCAGCAGCTGGCGGGGGGGTCTTAATGAGCAGTTCTTC
TRBJ1-4 | TRBD1 | NA | TRBV9 | CASSGQRQGVREKLFF | TGTGCCAGCAGCGGCCAACGACAGGGGGTACGTGAAAAACTGTTTTTT
TRBJ2-5 | NA | NA | TRBV14 | CASSPQEQETQYF | TGTGCCAGCAGCCCACAGGAGCAAGAGACCCAGTACTTC
TRBJ2-7 | TRBD1 | NA | TRBV5-1 | CANQDRVSEQYF | TGCGCCAATCAGGACAGGGTGAGCGAGCAGTACTTC
TRBJ1-5 | NA | NA | TRBV6-5 | CAISESGGQPQHF | TGTGCCATCAGTGAGTCGGGGGGTCAGCCCCAGCATTTT
TRBJ1-1 | NA | few | TRBV6-4 | CASSGARPVQVNTEAFF | TGTGCCAGCAGTGGGGCCCGACCGGTCCAGGTAAACACTGAAGCTTTCTTT
TRBJ2-3 | NA | few | TRBV29-1 | CSVRVDTSTDTQYF | TGCAGCGTTCGAGTGGACACCAGCACAGATACGCAGTATTTT
TRBJ2-1 | NA | NA | TRBV4-3 | CASSQRREGSSYNEQFF | TGCGCCAGCAGCCAACGACGAGAAGGGAGCTCCTATAATGAGCAGTTCTTC
TRBJ1-2 | NA | NA | TRBV29-1 | CSVDGAFYGYTF | TGCAGCGTTGACGGAGCTTTCTATGGCTACACCTTC
TRBJ2-7 | TRBD2 | few | TRBV6-5 | CASSYEASGYEQYF | TGTGCCAGCAGTTATGAGGCTAGCGGGTACGAGCAGTACTTC
TRBJ1-6 | TRBD1 | NA | TRBV30 | CAWTGGYNSPLHF | TGTGCCTGGACAGGGGGATATAATTCACCCCTCCACTTT